One and the same sample provided the 32 T cell receptor beta chains below, sequenced in a study of T-cell memory formation after mild COVID-19. MiXCR, applied by TCRdb to the 5' RACE reads, yields one record per CDR3 protein. In the table there are roughly 280,000 distinct CDR3 sequences, about 17% of which are singletons. Sequencing used PBMCs or a T cell subset sorted from them (not recorded which). These receptors came from a man aged 18-30 years who had mild COVID-19 (a few samples of this study predate the infection). Cell type and time point are not known.

The chain is built from TRBV7-3 and TRBJ1-2; no reliable D call. Germline-derived CDR1 and CDR2 are SGHTA and FQGTGA. CDR3 length: 13 residues. Trimming took 4 bases from V and 8 from J, leaving 14 bases between them. The CDR3 loop is CASSSRSGSGYTF. The CDR3, as DNA: TGTGCCAGCAGCTCCCGGTCCGGGAGCGGCTACACCTTC.

V and J are TRBV28 and TRBJ2-7, with D possibly being TRBD2 (6 bases). This CDR3 region has 14 residues. V lost 5 bases and J 1 base, leaving 12 bases between the germline ends. Germline lookup yields CDR1 MDHEN and CDR2 SYDVKM. The CDR3 loop reads CASSPPRGSYEQYV. The CDR3 nucleotides are TGTGCCAGCAGTCCCCCTCGGGGGTCCTACGAGCAGTACGTC.

This clonotype came up many times. The V gene is TRBV4-2, the J gene TRBJ2-3, with TRBD2 identical over 9 bases. CDR1 is LGHNA and CDR2 is YNFKEQ in the germline V gene. The CDR3 contains 15 residues. The V and J ends lost 0 bases and 4 bases, in that order; junction bases with no gene match: 2. The CDR3 region is CASSQERGGPDTQYF. The CDR3 DNA reads as TGTGCCAGCAGCCAAGAGCGGGGGGGCCCAGATACGCAGTATTTT.

The chain is built from TRBV4-2 and TRBJ2-3; D not resolved. The V and J ends lost 4 bases and 3 bases respectively, with 11 bases between them. CDR3 length: 14 amino acids. CDR1 is LGHNA, CDR2 YNFKEQ, per germline. The CDR3 reads CASSPSVGTDTQYF. CDR3 nucleotides: TGTGCCAGCAGCCCCTCCGTGGGGACAGATACGCAGTATTTT.

A few counts support this clonotype. The CDR3 region has the DNA TGTGCCAGCAGCTTGGGGCCCGAAAACAATTCACCCCTCCACTTT. This translates into CASSLGPENNSPLHF. The J gene is TRBJ1-6, the V gene TRBV5-5; D gene unclear. Germline V lookup: CDR1 SGHKS, CDR2 YYEKEE (reference sequence). The CDR3 length is 15 residues. Deletions cut 0 bases from V and 7 bases from J, with 11 bases between.

This clonotype was detected a few times. DNA of the CDR3: TGCGCCAGCAGCCCGAAAGGTCGTGCAGCTTTCTTT. This encodes CASSPKGRAAFF. The chain carries TRBV4-1 and TRBJ1-1; no clear D gene. CDR1 MGHRA and CDR2 YSYEKL come from the germline V gene. This CDR3 comprises 12 residues. Trimming took off 4 bases at V and 10 bases at J, with 13 bases between the two ends.

The chain employs TRBV25-1 and TRBJ1-1; possible D gene TRBD1, 5 bases. Trimming left V 7 bases short and J 5 bases short, with 11 bases between. This CDR3 comprises 12 residues. Per germline, CDR1 MGHDK and CDR2 SYGVNS. The CDR3 loop is CASMVGGTEAFF. As DNA, the CDR3 is TGTGCCAGCATGGTGGGGGGGACTGAAGCTTTCTTT.

The V gene is TRBV12-3 or TRBV12-4, the J gene TRBJ2-4, with 8 positions matching TRBD2. Trimming removed 5 bases from V and 1 base from J; junction bases left unmatched: 7. The CDR3 loop spans 16 amino acids. In DNA form, the CDR3 reads TGTGCCAGCAGTCCGGGACTAGGCTTCGCCAAAAACATTCAGTACTTC. As protein: CASSPGLGFAKNIQYF.

This clonotype was seen more than once but under ten times. In nucleotides, the CDR3 is TGCGCCAGCAGCCAAGACGTCGCGGGGGGATCACCCCTCCACTTT. As protein: CASSQDVAGGSPLHF. The V and J genes are TRBV4-3 and TRBJ1-6; D is perhaps TRBD1 (5 bases). V gave up 0 bases and J gave up 10 bases, with 13 bases separating them. The CDR3 is 15 residues long. Germline V gene sequence: CDR1 LGHNA, CDR2 YSLEER.

J is TRBJ2-1 and V is TRBV5-1, with D possibly TRBD2 on 5 matching bases. Germline V CDR1 and CDR2: SGHRS, YFSETQ. V was cut by 3 bases and J by 10 bases, with 17 bases left in between. This CDR3 region has 14 residues. The CDR3 nucleotides are TGCGCCAGCAGCTCACGGCCAGAAAGAGGGGAGCAGTTCTTC. Translating it yields CASSSRPERGEQFF.

The V gene is TRBV7-2, the J gene TRBJ1-6; no clear D. The CDR3 consists of 14 residues. The V end lost 7 bases, the J end lost 8 bases, and 15 bases lay between the germline ends. Looked up from germline, CDR1 is SGHTA and CDR2 is FQGNSA. The CDR3 is CASTFIGTYSPLHF. CDR3 bases: TGTGCCAGCACCTTCATAGGCACATATTCACCCCTCCACTTT. The whole variable domain, remainder taken from reference TRBV7-2 and TRBJ1-6, is GAGVSQSPSNKVTEKGKDVELRCDPISGHTALYWYRQSLGQGLEFLIYFQGNSAPDKSGLPSDRFSAERTGGSVSTLTIQRTQQEDSAVYLCASTFIGTYSPLHFGNGTRLTVT.

The chain carries TRBV7-9 and TRBJ2-7; D may correspond to TRBD1 or TRBD2 (5 bases each). This CDR3 contains 16 residues. Trimming took off 4 bases at V and 5 bases at J, with 21 bases between the two ends. Germline CDR1 and CDR2: SEHNR and FQNEAQ (reference sequence). The CDR3 loop reads CASSSSGSPIPNEQYV. The CDR3, as DNA: TGTGCCAGCAGCTCCTCAGGGAGCCCGATTCCTAACGAGCAGTACGTC.

The chain employs TRBV18 and TRBJ2-1; tentatively, D is TRBD2 (5 bases). The CDR3 runs 14 residues. CDR1 and CDR2 from the germline V gene are KGHSH and LQKENI. V was pared by 4 bases and J by 5 bases, with 12 bases between. The CDR3 DNA sequence: TGTGCCAGCTCACTAGCGTCGAGGGACAATGAGCAGTTCTTC. Translation gives CASSLASRDNEQFF.

J is TRBJ2-2 and V is TRBV7-9; TRBD2 agrees at 10 bases. V shed 3 bases and J 4 bases; nucleotides not matched to a gene: 5. The germline V gene encodes CDR1 SEHNR and CDR2 FQNEAQ (reference sequence). The CDR3 is made up of 16 amino acids. CDR3 bases: TGTGCCAGCAGCTTCCCGGGACTAGCGTCCACCGGGGAGCTGTTTTTT. This translates into CASSFPGLASTGELFF. Full variable domain (outside the CDR3, taken from reference TRBV7-9 and TRBJ2-2): DTGVSQNPRHKITKRGQNVTFRCDPISEHNRLYWYRQTLGQGPEFLTYFQNEAQLEKSRLLSDRFSAERPKGSFSTLEIQRTEQGDSAMYLCASSFPGLASTGELFFGEGSRLTVL.

V and J are TRBV5-1 and TRBJ2-6; TRBD1 might be the D (5 bases). V was trimmed by 2 bases and J by 0 bases, leaving 15 bases between them. The CDR3 is 18 amino acids. CDR1 is SGHRS and CDR2 is YFSETQ in the germline V gene. As DNA, the CDR3 is TGCGCCAGCAGCTTTGGTTGGGGCGGTTTCTCTGGGGCCAACGTCCTGACTTTC. As protein: CASSFGWGGFSGANVLTF. The whole variable domain, remainder taken from reference TRBV5-1 and TRBJ2-6, is KAGVTQTPRYLIKTRGQQVTLSCSPISGHRSVSWYQQTPGQGLQFLFEYFSETQRNKGNFPGRFSGRQFSNSRSEMNVSTLELGDSALYLCASSFGWGGFSGANVLTFGAGSRLTVL.

The DNA of the CDR3 is TGTGCCATCAGCTTCGGTGATACGAACACCGGGGAGCTGTTTTTT. Protein product: CAISFGDTNTGELFF. V usage is TRBV10-3 and J usage is TRBJ2-2; D uncertain. Germline values: CDR1 ENHRY, CDR2 SYGVKD. The CDR3 length is 15 residues. V shed 6 bases and J shed 0 bases, with 11 bases lying between them.

The table lists this clonotype with a count of one. The chain joins TRBV9 to TRBJ1-5; maybe TRBD1 (6 bases). This CDR3 is 15 amino acids long. Trimming removed 3 bases at V and 3 bases at J, with 13 bases between. Looked up from germline, CDR1 is SGDLS and CDR2 is YYNGEE. CDR3 protein: CASSAGTGYNQPQHF. The DNA for the CDR3 is TGTGCCAGCAGCGCAGGTACAGGGTACAATCAGCCCCAGCATTTT.

V usage is TRBV5-1 and J usage is TRBJ2-2; D not certain. Germline V gene lookup returns CDR1 SGHRS and CDR2 YFSETQ. V was clipped by 3 bases and J by 0 bases, with 9 bases between them. The CDR3 totals 15 residues. The CDR3 region has the DNA TGCGCCAGCAGCTACGCGAGCTCGAACACCGGGGAGCTGTTTTTT. Protein product: CASSYASSNTGELFF.

V gene TRBV4-1 combines with J gene TRBJ2-2; 7 bases are shared with TRBD2. The junction had 5 bases not matched to a gene; V was cut back by 0 bases and J by 1 base. Germline V gene data show CDR1 as MGHRA and CDR2 as YSYEKL. This CDR3 region has 17 residues. Written as DNA, the CDR3 is TGCGCCAGCAGCCAAGAGTGGCTAGCGGTGAACACCGGGGAGCTGTTTTTT. This sequence encodes CASSQEWLAVNTGELFF.

This clonotype was observed a few times. The CDR3 DNA follows: TGCGCCAGCAGCCACACAACAGGGGTTGACCCCTTCGGGAACACTGAAGCTTTCTTT. Its translation is CASSHTTGVDPFGNTEAFF. J is TRBJ1-1 and V is TRBV4-3, with 7 positions matching TRBD1. The CDR3 covers 19 residues. CDR1 LGHNA and CDR2 YSLEER come from the germline V gene. The ends lost 3 bases at V and 1 base at J; junction bases unmatched: 17.

A few counts support this clonotype. The gene calls are TRBV7-9 and TRBJ2-7; D possibly corresponds to TRBD2 (5 bases). The V end was cut by 1 base, the J end by 2 bases, with 15 bases between. The CDR3 sequence is 16 residues long. Germline CDR1 and CDR2: SEHNR and FQNEAQ (reference sequence). The CDR3 DNA follows: TGTGCCAGCAGCTTAGTTCTAGCTCCCTCGGCCTACGAGCAGTACTTC. This translates into CASSLVLAPSAYEQYF.

CDR3 sequence: CASKSGGADIQYF. In nucleotides, the CDR3 is TGTGCCAGCAAGAGCGGGGGGGCGGACATTCAGTACTTC. The chain uses TRBV6-1 and TRBJ2-4; the match to TRBD2 covers 10 bases. This CDR3 has 13 residues. The germline CDR1 and CDR2 sequences are MNHNS and SASEGT. Trimming cost V 7 bases and J 8 bases; bases outside gene matches: 5.

This clonotype was counted only a few times. The chain has TRBV3-1 and TRBJ2-2; 8 nucleotides match TRBD1. The CDR3 totals 16 residues. Trimming at V came to 0 bases and at J to 7 bases, leaving 7 bases not matched to a gene. Per the germline V gene, CDR1 is LGHDT and CDR2 is YNNKEL (reference sequence). CDR3 in amino acids: CASSQEYRGSSGELFF. In DNA, the CDR3 is TGTGCCAGCAGCCAAGAATACAGGGGGAGTAGCGGGGAGCTGTTTTTT.

The chain combines TRBV19 with TRBJ1-5; maybe TRBD1 (5 bases). Trimming took off 5 bases at V and 8 bases at J, with 10 bases between the two ends. Germline lookup yields CDR1 LNHDA and CDR2 SQIVND (reference sequence). The CDR3 has 12 residues. The CDR3 DNA reads TGTGCCAGTAGTCTCCGGGGCGAGCCCCAGCATTTT. Protein: CASSLRGEPQHF.

This clonotype was counted at least ten times. The rearrangement links TRBV7-6 to TRBJ2-3; maybe TRBD2 (6 bases). Trimming removed 4 bases from V and 4 bases from J, with 12 bases in between. This CDR3 has 14 residues. Germline V gene sequence: CDR1 SGHVS, CDR2 FNYEAQ. The CDR3 reads CASSSGTPSDTQYF. The CDR3 DNA sequence: TGTGCCAGCAGCTCCGGGACTCCTTCAGATACGCAGTATTTT.

At least ten counts were recorded for this clonotype. The V and J genes are TRBV12-3 or TRBV12-4 and TRBJ2-2, with 12 bases matching TRBD2. This CDR3 contains 15 residues. The V gene end was trimmed by 4 bases and the J gene end by 6 bases; junction bases not matched to a gene: 3. The CDR3 DNA reads TGTGCCAGCAGTTGGACTAGCGGGGTAGCCGGGGAGCTGTTTTTT. Amino acids: CASSWTSGVAGELFF.

This rearrangement joins TRBV15 to TRBJ1-3; the D is unclear. Looked up from germline, CDR1 is LNHNV and CDR2 is YYDKDF (reference sequence). V shed 2 bases and J shed 0 bases, with 8 bases lying between them. The CDR3 sequence is 15 residues long. CDR3 nucleotide sequence: TGTGCCACCAGCAGAAACAGACCCTCTGGAAACACCATATATTTT. Translation: CATSRNRPSGNTIYF. The full variable domain, its missing parts supplied by reference TRBV15 and TRBJ1-3, is DAMVIQNPRYQVTQFGKPVTLSCSQTLNHNVMYWYQQKSSQAPKLLFHYYDKDFNNEADTPDNFQSRRPNTSFCFLDIRSPGLGDTAMYLCATSRNRPSGNTIYFGEGSWLTVV.

This clonotype occurred a few times. V and J are TRBV5-1 and TRBJ2-3, with 7 bases fitting TRBD2. The V gene's germline CDR1 is SGHRS and CDR2 YFSETQ. The CDR3 has 15 amino acids. The junction had 2 bases not matched to a gene; V was cut back by 0 bases and J by 1 base. The CDR3 sequence is CASSLGAGRTDTQYF. The CDR3 DNA sequence: TGCGCCAGCAGCTTGGGAGCGGGACGCACAGATACGCAGTATTTT.

The sample holds one count of this clonotype. The chain carries TRBV12-3 or TRBV12-4 and TRBJ1-6; no reliable D call. This CDR3 region has 12 residues. Between the trimmed V and J ends, which lost 4 bases and 10 bases, there was a span of 8 bases. The DNA for the CDR3 is TGTGCCAGCAGTTCCATTAAGTCACCCCTCCACTTT. Translating gives CASSSIKSPLHF.

There are a few counts of this clonotype. This chain links TRBV11-2 with TRBJ2-1; 7 bases are a match to TRBD1. The CDR3 contains 15 residues. CDR1 SGHAT and CDR2 FQNNGV come from the germline V gene. V was pared by 6 bases and J by 1 base, with 6 bases of the junction left unmatched. CDR3 sequence reads: CASRKIRGSYNEQFF. The CDR3, as DNA: TGTGCCAGCAGGAAAATCAGGGGGTCCTACAATGAGCAGTTCTTC.

The rearrangement links TRBV5-4 to TRBJ2-1; D is undetermined. Germline CDR1 and CDR2: SGHNT and YYREEE (reference sequence). V dropped 0 bases and J dropped 0 bases, with 7 bases sitting between them. The CDR3 totals 15 residues. The CDR3 region has the DNA TGTGCCAGCAGCTTGGGGCGAATCTCCTACAATGAGCAGTTCTTC. Translation gives CASSLGRISYNEQFF.

This clonotype was counted only a few times. The J gene is TRBJ2-1, the V gene TRBV5-4; D is perhaps TRBD1 (5 bases). Trimming left V 2 bases short and J 10 bases short, with 13 bases between. Germline CDR1 SGHNT, CDR2 YYREEE (reference sequence). The CDR3 runs to 13 residues. In nucleotides, the CDR3 is TGTGCCAGCAGCTTAAGGGGCGCGTGGGAGCAGTTCTTC. Protein: CASSLRGAWEQFF.